The T cell receptor beta chain under discussion was sequenced for a study of blood T cell repertoires in COVID-19. Study-level information: COVID-19 samples from acute and convalescent phases originated in the United States, Italy and Spain. PBMCs, B-cell-depleted T cells, or T cells provided the cDNA or gDNA that made up the material.

Germline CDR1 ENHRY, CDR2 SYGVKD. The CDR3 covers 12 residues. The V and J ends lost 4 bases and 5 bases respectively, with 8 bases between them. Sequenced by immunoSEQ multiplex PCR; TCRdb stores in-frame clones only, minus some. Of some 170,000 clones listed, roughly 89% are singletons. The rearrangement joins TRBV10-3 to TRBJ1-1; TRBD1 might be the D (5 bases). Sequences were obtained from peripheral blood. This receptor was taken from a woman in her 50s with acute or convalescent COVID-19. The CDR3 sequence is CAISGGGTEAFF. The CDR3 bases are TGTGCCATCAGTGGGGGGGGAACTGAAGCTTTCTTT.